This note documents a single T cell receptor beta chain sequence. As yet, its antigen is unknown. From germline, CDR1 is MDHEN and CDR2 SYDVKM. CDR3 length equals 15 residues. J gave up 2 bases and V 5 bases, and 6 bases lay outside the gene matches. These data belong to a study of STAT3 mutations in large granular lymphocyte leukemia. Study at large: Over half of T-LGLL patients had one or more immunosuppressive regimens. Study-wide results and limits: All newly emerging clones after therapy were STAT3 wild type. At least one immunodominant TCR beta clonotype appeared in every T-cell large granular lymphocyte leukemia patient. No sample exists from the first appearance of each clone. In several patients, dominant TCR clone burden exceeded STAT3 mutant burden.

The assay was immunoSEQ multiplex PCR, and TCRdb's table has in-frame clones only and misses some. The data show around 10,000 clones, with 50% to 60% seen just once and roughly 8.8% held by the top ten. The chain joins TRBV28 to TRBJ2-7; 10 nucleotides agree with TRBD1. This TCR derives from a boy under 18 with T-cell large granular lymphocyte leukemia. Some clones in this sample may be carry-over from other donors' samples. Specimen: peripheral blood mononuclear cells. CDR3 residues: CASSQLGQGAYEQYF. CDR3 nucleotides: TGTGCCAGCAGTCAGCTTGGACAGGGGGCCTACGAGCAGTACTTC.